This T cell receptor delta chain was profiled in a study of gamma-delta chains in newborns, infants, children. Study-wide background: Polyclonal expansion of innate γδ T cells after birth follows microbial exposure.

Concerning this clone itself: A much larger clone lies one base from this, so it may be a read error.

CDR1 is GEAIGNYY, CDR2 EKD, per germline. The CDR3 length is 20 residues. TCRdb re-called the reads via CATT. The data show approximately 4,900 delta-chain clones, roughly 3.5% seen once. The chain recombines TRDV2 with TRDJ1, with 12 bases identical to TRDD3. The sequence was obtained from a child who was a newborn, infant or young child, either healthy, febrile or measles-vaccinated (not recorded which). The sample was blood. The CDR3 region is CACDTVHLFSVLGDTDKPIF. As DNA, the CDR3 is TGTGCCTGTGACACCGTACACTTGTTTTCCGTACTGGGGGATACCGATAAACCCATCTTT.